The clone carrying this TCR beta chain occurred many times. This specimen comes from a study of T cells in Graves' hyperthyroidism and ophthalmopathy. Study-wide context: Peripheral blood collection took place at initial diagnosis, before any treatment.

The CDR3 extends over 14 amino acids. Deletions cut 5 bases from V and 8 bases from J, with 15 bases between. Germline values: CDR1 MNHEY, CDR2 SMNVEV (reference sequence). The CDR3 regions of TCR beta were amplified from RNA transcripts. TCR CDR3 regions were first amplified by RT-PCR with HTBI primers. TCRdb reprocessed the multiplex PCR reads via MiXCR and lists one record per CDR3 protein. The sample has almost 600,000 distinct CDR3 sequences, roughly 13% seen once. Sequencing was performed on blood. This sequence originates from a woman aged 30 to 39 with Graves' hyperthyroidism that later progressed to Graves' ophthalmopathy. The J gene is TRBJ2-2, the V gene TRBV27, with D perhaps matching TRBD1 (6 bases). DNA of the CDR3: TGTGCCAGCAGTCTGAACAGGGCACATGGGGAGCTGTTTTTT. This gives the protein CASSLNRAHGELFF.